These 17 T cell receptor beta chains share one sample of origin, sequenced in a study of control samples from healthy donors and cancer patients (dated by TCRdb to between 2020 and 2021). Library construction relied on the immunoSEQ multiplex PCR assay. This is the immuneACCESS table as TCRdb keeps it, with only in-frame sequences that have V and J called. A part of the clones is gone; compared with another copy, unresolved V genes explain less than half, and the rest is unexplained. This sample has some 130,000 clones in its table, and about nine tenths of those were observed once. About 2.6% of the sample is held by the ten biggest clonotypes. Sequences were obtained from blood. These receptors all come from a man younger than 35 in good health.

The chain uses TRBV3-1 (or the pseudogene TRBV3-2) and TRBJ2-3; D gene unclear. The CDR3 is made up of 14 amino acids. V lost 4 bases, J lost 3 bases, and 11 bases lay in between. Germline V gene lookup returns CDR1 LGHDT and CDR2 YNNKEL (reference sequence). The CDR3 spells CASSPPARTDTQYF. CDR3 sequence (DNA): TGTGCCAGCAGCCCCCCCGCGAGGACAGATACGCAGTATTTT.

This sequence joins TRBV4-3 and TRBJ2-1, with D maybe TRBD2 (5 bases). Between the trimmed V and J ends, which lost 2 bases and 1 base, there was a span of 6 bases. The CDR3 extends over 14 amino acids. The germline CDR1 and CDR2 sequences are LGHNA and YSLEER. DNA for the CDR3: TGCGCCAGCAGCCAATCGGGGTCCTACAATGAGCAGTTCTTC. The encoded protein is CASSQSGSYNEQFF.

This clone appeared once. The rearrangement joins TRBV7-2 to TRBJ1-1; D may be TRBD1 (6 bases). V lost 5 bases, J lost 4 bases, and 11 bases lay in between. This CDR3 spans 13 amino acids. Germline V lookup: CDR1 SGHTA, CDR2 FQGNSA. This chain's CDR3 is CASSPRGGTEAFF. CDR3 DNA: TGTGCCAGCAGCCCGAGGGGGGGCACTGAAGCTTTCTTT.

The rearrangement links TRBV6-4 to TRBJ2-1; 8 bases fit TRBD1. This CDR3 has 15 amino acids. Germline values: CDR1 MRHNA, CDR2 SNTAGT. V shed 1 base and J 6 bases; nucleotides not matched to a gene: 5. The CDR3 reads CASSDLTGDGNEQFF. CDR3 sequence (DNA): TGTGCCAGCAGTGACTTGACAGGGGATGGCAATGAGCAGTTCTTC.

This sequence joins TRBV30 and TRBJ1-2; D perhaps matches TRBD1 (6 bases). The CDR3 loop spans 12 amino acids. The V end lost 5 bases, the J end lost 2 bases, and 9 bases lay between the germline ends. The germline V gene has CDR1 GTSNPN and CDR2 SVGIG (reference sequence). Here the CDR3 DNA reads TGTGCCTGGGGACAGAGCAACTATGGCTACACCTTC. Its translation: CAWGQSNYGYTF.

The rearrangement uses TRBV5-1 and TRBJ2-3, with TRBD2 matching 7 bases. This CDR3 has 16 amino acids. V was clipped by 5 bases and J by 4 bases; unmatched bases: 13. Germline V gives CDR1 SGHRS, CDR2 YFSETQ. The CDR3 is CASRGPAGTPADTQYF. The CDR3 nucleotides read TGCGCCAGCAGAGGCCCAGCGGGAACCCCCGCAGATACGCAGTATTTT.

The CDR3 nucleotides are TGTGCCAGCAGCCCTCCGACAGGGGGCACAGATACGCAGTATTTT. This encodes CASSPPTGGTDTQYF. The chain carries TRBV3-1 (or the pseudogene TRBV3-2) and TRBJ2-3; 8 bases agree with TRBD1. The V gene end was trimmed by 4 bases and the J gene end by 1 base; junction bases not matched to a gene: 4. Per germline, CDR1 LGHDT and CDR2 YNNKEL (reference sequence). This CDR3 region has 15 residues.

The chain joins TRBV29-1 to TRBJ1-2, with 11 bases fitting TRBD1. The ends lost 5 bases at V and 4 bases at J; junction bases unmatched: 6. The CDR3 covers 14 residues. Per germline, CDR1 SQVTM and CDR2 ANQGSEA. CDR3 amino acids: CSVLLGTGGYGYTF. CDR3 bases: TGCAGCGTTCTTTTGGGGACAGGGGGCTATGGCTACACCTTC.

The chain carries TRBV5-6 and TRBJ2-1; D is tentatively TRBD1 or TRBD2 (5 bases each). From germline, CDR1 is SGHDT and CDR2 YYEEEE. The length of the CDR3 is 16 residues. V was trimmed by 1 base and J by 2 bases, leaving 13 bases between them. CDR3 sequence (DNA): TGTGCCAGCAGCTTGCAACAGGTGGGAGCCTACAATGAGCAGTTCTTC. It specifies CASSLQQVGAYNEQFF.

This chain connects TRBV3-1 (or the pseudogene TRBV3-2) to TRBJ2-3, with D possibly matching TRBD2 (5 bases). The CDR3 has 15 residues. Trimming pared 5 bases from V and 2 bases from J, leaving 14 bases between. Germline V gene sequence: CDR1 LGHDT, CDR2 YNNKEL (reference sequence). The CDR3 protein is CASSSGGRDTDTQYF. The CDR3 DNA follows: TGTGCCAGCAGCTCTGGCGGGCGCGACACAGATACGCAGTATTTT.

V usage is TRBV10-3 and J usage is TRBJ1-1; D uncertain. CDR3 size: 13 residues. The germline V gene has CDR1 ENHRY and CDR2 SYGVKD. Trimming took off 7 bases at V and 4 bases at J, with 13 bases between the two ends. CDR3: CAINQQRGTEAFF. The CDR3 nucleotides read TGTGCCATCAATCAACAACGTGGCACTGAAGCTTTCTTT.

This chain links TRBV28 with TRBJ2-7, with unresolved D. Trimming shortened V by 5 bases and J by 3 bases, and 5 bases separated the two germline ends. Germline lookup yields CDR1 MDHEN and CDR2 SYDVKM. CDR3 length equals 11 residues. The CDR3 nucleotides read TGTGCCAGCAGTCTCAACTACGAGCAGTACTTC. It yields the protein CASSLNYEQYF.

This rearrangement joins TRBV3-1 (or the pseudogene TRBV3-2) to TRBJ1-2; TRBD1 agrees at 11 bases. Germline V CDR1 and CDR2: LGHDT, YNNKEL (reference sequence). V lost 0 bases to trimming and J lost 8 bases; unmatched junction nucleotides: 5. The CDR3 extends over 15 amino acids. In nucleotides, the CDR3 is TGTGCCAGCAGCCAAGAGCCGGGACAGGGGGTCGGCTACACCTTC. It is translated as CASSQEPGQGVGYTF.

This chain uses TRBV5-1 with TRBJ2-1; a weak D match, TRBD2 (7 bases). CDR1 SGHRS and CDR2 YFSETQ come from the germline V gene. The CDR3 is made up of 15 amino acids. The ends were cut back, 5 bases at V and 0 bases at J, with 12 bases in the middle. The CDR3 reads CASSSRGASYNEQFF. The CDR3 DNA is TGCGCCAGCAGTTCCCGGGGGGCCTCCTACAATGAGCAGTTCTTC.

This chain joins TRBV7-9 and TRBJ1-5; TRBD1 matches 7 bases. V shed 8 bases, J shed 3 bases, and the junction held 7 bases outside the gene matches. The length of the CDR3 is 14 residues. Germline V gene data show CDR1 as SEHNR and CDR2 as FQNEAQ (reference sequence). CDR3 residues: CASGSGGYNQPQHF. The DNA of the CDR3 is TGTGCCAGCGGCTCAGGGGGATACAATCAGCCCCAGCATTTT.

This sequence joins TRBV5-6 and TRBJ1-2; TRBD1 aligns across 7 bases. CDR3 size: 14 residues. Germline trimming cut 4 bases from V and 0 bases from J; bases unmatched to any gene: 3. Germline V lookup: CDR1 SGHDT, CDR2 YYEEEE. The CDR3 is CASSVTGTNYGYTF. In DNA, the CDR3 is TGTGCCAGCAGCGTGACAGGGACTAACTATGGCTACACCTTC.

The rearrangement links TRBV5-1 to TRBJ2-7, with a possible D match to TRBD2 (5 bases). CDR1 and CDR2 from the germline V gene are SGHRS and YFSETQ. The CDR3 runs 14 residues. V was shortened by 3 bases and J by 9 bases, with 19 bases between the two germline ends. This CDR3 is CASSSGDVLRGQYF. The CDR3 region has the DNA TGCGCCAGCAGCTCCGGGGATGTTCTACGAGGGCAGTACTTC.